The 32 T cell receptor beta chains given below trace back to one sample, sequenced in a study of T cells after yellow fever vaccination. TCRdb redid the calling of the 5' RACE reads with MiXCR, one entry per CDR3 protein. The sample comprises about 340,000 distinct CDR3 sequences, about 12% of which are singletons, and 2.5% to 4% rests with the top ten. Sequences were derived from CD4+ T cells sorted from PBMCs, sampled 15 days after the yellow fever booster vaccination. The receptors were gathered from a man between 18 and 29 years old who received the YFV17D yellow fever vaccine.

The CDR3 DNA sequence: TGTGCCAGCAGCCGGGTGGGCACAGATACGCAGTATTTT. The encoded protein is CASSRVGTDTQYF. This chain connects TRBV11-1 to TRBJ2-3; D is undetermined. The V and J ends lost 5 bases and 1 base respectively, with 7 bases between them. The CDR3 covers 13 residues. The germline V gene encodes CDR1 SGHAT and CDR2 FQDESV (reference sequence).

The genes are TRBV5-1 and TRBJ2-2, with TRBD1 matching 8 bases. The J segment lost 5 bases and the V segment lost 2 bases, leaving 2 bases of the junction unmatched. CDR3 size: 14 residues. Germline loops: CDR1 SGHRS, CDR2 YFSETQ. The CDR3: CASSFNRGTGELFF. CDR3 nucleotide sequence: TGCGCCAGCAGCTTCAACAGGGGGACCGGGGAGCTGTTTTTT. Full variable domain (remainder filled in from reference TRBV5-1 and TRBJ2-2): KAGVTQTPRYLIKTRGQQVTLSCSPISGHRSVSWYQQTPGQGLQFLFEYFSETQRNKGNFPGRFSGRQFSNSRSEMNVSTLELGDSALYLCASSFNRGTGELFFGEGSRLTVL.

The rearrangement links TRBV12-3 or TRBV12-4 to TRBJ2-5, with 7 bases identical to TRBD1. V trimming: 6 bases; J trimming: 5 bases; junction bases outside the gene matches: 15. There are 16 residues in the CDR3. The CDR3 protein is CASRGTVSGGVETQYF. The CDR3 nucleotides read TGTGCCAGCAGGGGGACAGTCTCCGGAGGAGTGGAGACCCAGTACTTC.

The chain combines TRBV12-3 or TRBV12-4 with TRBJ2-1; 12 nucleotides align to TRBD1. CDR3 size: 15 residues. Losses at the gene ends were 5 bases for V and 10 bases for J; bases not matched to a gene: 9. CDR3 nucleotides: TGTGCCAGCAGTACCCCGGGACAGGGGGCGTTCGAGCAGTTCTTC. It codes for CASSTPGQGAFEQFF.

This clonotype was counted at least ten times. The rearrangement links TRBV7-9 to TRBJ2-7, with 9 nucleotides matching TRBD1. Germline V gene sequence: CDR1 SEHNR, CDR2 FQNEAQ (reference sequence). The J segment lost 3 bases and the V segment lost 4 bases, leaving 13 bases of the junction unmatched. The CDR3 is 17 residues long. CDR3: CASSSYRGRTPFYEQYF. As DNA, the CDR3 is TGTGCCAGCAGCTCTTACAGGGGGCGAACCCCCTTCTACGAGCAGTACTTC.

This clonotype was seen a few times. The chain joins TRBV12-3 or TRBV12-4 to TRBJ2-7, with a weak D call TRBD1 (6 bases). This CDR3 region has 15 residues. V gave up 6 bases and J gave up 0 bases, with 15 bases separating them. This CDR3 is CASSTGQDFSYEQYF. The DNA of the CDR3 is TGTGCCAGCAGCACGGGACAAGACTTCTCCTACGAGCAGTACTTC.

In this sample, this clonotype turned up a few times. The chain links TRBV7-9 to TRBJ2-7; no clear D gene. Germline assignment: CDR1 SEHNR and CDR2 FQNEAQ (reference sequence). The V end lost 5 bases, the J end lost 2 bases, and 16 bases lay between the germline ends. The length of the CDR3 is 15 residues. CDR3 protein: CASSQTVPWPYEQYF. The CDR3 DNA is TGTGCCAGCAGCCAAACTGTCCCATGGCCCTACGAGCAGTACTTC. The entire variable domain, with the rest obtained from reference TRBV7-9 and TRBJ2-7, is as follows: DTGVSQNPRHKITKRGQNVTFRCDPISEHNRLYWYRQTLGQGPEFLTYFQNEAQLEKSRLLSDRFSAERPKGSFSTLEIQRTEQGDSAMYLCASSQTVPWPYEQYFGPGTRLTVT.

The chain has TRBV18 and TRBJ1-2, with D possibly being TRBD1 (5 bases). This CDR3 comprises 16 residues. Germline loops: CDR1 KGHSH, CDR2 LQKENI. V lost 1 base and J 8 bases, leaving 20 bases between the germline ends. The CDR3 bases are TGTGCCAGCTCACCACAGGGGCCGGGCTTCCTAGGGGGCTACACCTTC. Translating gives CASSPQGPGFLGGYTF.

The V call is TRBV2, the J call TRBJ2-7; tentatively, D is TRBD1 or TRBD2 (6 bases each). The V gene's germline CDR1 is SNHLY and CDR2 FYNNEI. Trimming removed 8 bases from V and 6 bases from J, with 17 bases in between. This CDR3 has 13 residues. CDR3: CASRTRGEGEQYV. CDR3 coding DNA: TGTGCCAGCCGGACAAGGGGGGAAGGCGAGCAGTACGTC.

There are a few counts of this clonotype. The chain employs TRBV7-9 and TRBJ2-3, with D hard to call. CDR3 length: 14 residues. Germline loops: CDR1 SEHNR, CDR2 FQNEAQ (reference sequence). This chain's CDR3 is CASSPILYTDTQYF. In DNA form, the CDR3 reads TGTGCGAGCTCCCCCATCCTATACACAGATACGCAGTATTTT.

This chain joins TRBV18 and TRBJ1-2, with 11 bases that match TRBD1. Unmatched junction bases numbered 6, after V lost 3 bases and J lost 6 bases. The CDR3 covers 15 residues. Germline lookup yields CDR1 KGHSH and CDR2 LQKENI. The CDR3 DNA reads as TGTGCCAGCTCACCGGACAGGGGGCTGAAAGATGGCTACACCTTC. This encodes CASSPDRGLKDGYTF. The whole variable domain, remainder taken from reference TRBV18 and TRBJ1-2, is NAGVMQNPRHLVRRRGQEARLRCSPMKGHSHVYWYRQLPEEGLKFMVYLQKENIIDESGMPKERFSAEFPKEGPSILRIQQVVRGDSAAYFCASSPDRGLKDGYTFGSGTRLTVV.

For the CDR3, the DNA is TGTGCCAGCAGTTTATGGGGGAAAGATACGCAGTATTTT. This codes for CASSLWGKDTQYF. The chain joins TRBV12-3 or TRBV12-4 to TRBJ2-3; D tentatively fits TRBD1 or TRBD2 (5 bases each). The CDR3 has 13 residues. V was cut by 2 bases and J by 5 bases, with 8 bases left in between.

This chain joins TRBV10-3 and TRBJ2-5, with 8 bases aligning to TRBD2. CDR1 ENHRY and CDR2 SYGVKD come from the germline V gene. CDR3 length equals 15 residues. J lost 3 bases, V lost 4 bases, and 7 bases had no gene match. The CDR3 here is CAISAPGTRKETQYF. The CDR3 coding sequence is TGTGCCATCAGTGCCCCCGGGACTAGAAAAGAGACCCAGTACTTC.

Ten or more counts support this clonotype. This chain links TRBV5-6 with TRBJ2-7; D is possibly TRBD2 (6 bases). CDR3 length: 13 residues. Germline V CDR1 and CDR2: SGHDT, YYEEEE. Trimming pared 2 bases from V and 2 bases from J, leaving 8 bases between. The CDR3 coding sequence is TGTGCCAGCAGCTTTCGGGGGACCTACGAGCAGTACTTC. Its translation is CASSFRGTYEQYF.

This clonotype was picked up a small number of times. CDR3 coding DNA: TGTGCCAGCAGCCATGGGACAGGGGTGTATTTT. Its translation is CASSHGTGVYF. The V gene is TRBV6-5, the J gene TRBJ2-3, with 10 bases identical to TRBD1. The ends lost 6 bases at V and 14 bases at J; junction bases unmatched: 5. Per germline, CDR1 MNHEY and CDR2 SVGAGI. The CDR3 loop spans 11 amino acids.

The rearrangement uses TRBV6-5 and TRBJ2-4, with 7 nucleotides matching TRBD1. Looked up from germline, CDR1 is MNHEY and CDR2 is SVGAGI. CDR3 length equals 15 residues. Trimming cost V 5 bases and J 8 bases; bases outside gene matches: 12. Here the CDR3 reads CASSSPGQQGHIQYF. The CDR3 DNA reads as TGTGCCAGCAGTAGTCCGGGACAACAGGGGCACATTCAGTACTTC.

This clonotype was picked up a small number of times. This chain connects TRBV6-5 to TRBJ2-3, with 13 bases that match TRBD2. Germline V gene sequence: CDR1 MNHEY, CDR2 SVGAGI. Trimming at V came to 5 bases and at J to 2 bases, leaving 7 bases not matched to a gene. The CDR3 is 17 residues long. The CDR3 sequence is CASSQGLAGTITDTQYF. The CDR3 region has the DNA TGTGCCAGCAGTCAGGGACTAGCGGGGACTATCACAGATACGCAGTATTTT.

At least ten counts were recorded for this clonotype. This rearrangement joins TRBV7-9 to TRBJ2-3, with D perhaps TRBD2 (6 bases). Germline V gene sequence: CDR1 SEHNR, CDR2 FQNEAQ (reference sequence). The ends were cut back, 6 bases at V and 0 bases at J, with 7 bases in the middle. The CDR3 totals 13 residues. The CDR3, as DNA: TGTGCCAGCAGGCGGGACAGCACAGATACGCAGTATTTT. Its protein is CASRRDSTDTQYF. Combining the CDR3 with reference TRBV7-9 and TRBJ2-3 gives the whole variable domain DTGVSQNPRHKITKRGQNVTFRCDPISEHNRLYWYRQTLGQGPEFLTYFQNEAQLEKSRLLSDRFSAERPKGSFSTLEIQRTEQGDSAMYLCASRRDSTDTQYFGPGTRLTVL.

The chain joins TRBV15 to TRBJ1-6, with a weak D call TRBD1 (6 bases). Germline loops: CDR1 LNHNV, CDR2 YYDKDF (reference sequence). The CDR3 runs to 18 residues. The ends were cut back, 3 bases at V and 9 bases at J, with 24 bases in the middle. The CDR3 nucleotides read TGTGCCACCAGCAGGGGGGGGCAGGGGTCGGCCGAGGTTTCACCCCTCCACTTT. It specifies CATSRGGQGSAEVSPLHF.

The CDR3 bases are TGTGCCAGCAGCGTGGGAGGGGGGGCTTACACAGATACGCAGTATTTT. This gives the protein CASSVGGGAYTDTQYF. The chain carries TRBV9 and TRBJ2-3; TRBD2 is a possible D gene (7 bases). Trimming removed 2 bases from V and 2 bases from J, with 15 bases in between. Germline CDR1 is SGDLS and CDR2 is YYNGEE. The CDR3 extends over 16 amino acids.

The chain links TRBV7-3 to TRBJ2-5; possible D gene TRBD1, 5 bases. Germline V lookup: CDR1 SGHTA, CDR2 FQGTGA. Trimming left V 9 bases short and J 9 bases short, with 17 bases between. This CDR3 region has 12 residues. Here the CDR3 reads CASSQAGLPQYF. The CDR3 region has the DNA TGTGCCAGTTCCCAGGCAGGGCTGCCCCAGTACTTC. Full variable domain (missing parts from reference TRBV7-3 and TRBJ2-5): GAGVSQTPSNKVTEKGKYVELRCDPISGHTALYWYRQSLGQGPEFLIYFQGTGAADDSGLPNDRFFAVRPEGSVSTLKIQRTERGDSAVYLCASSQAGLPQYFGPGTRLLVL.

The CDR3 sequence: CASSLYRTNQPQHF. In nucleotides, the CDR3 is TGTGCCAGCAGCTTGTATAGGACCAATCAGCCCCAGCATTTT. The rearrangement links TRBV5-6 to TRBJ1-5; D remains unclear. This CDR3 has 14 residues. Trimming shortened V by 1 base and J by 3 bases, and 8 bases separated the two germline ends. Per germline, CDR1 SGHDT and CDR2 YYEEEE.

This chain uses TRBV6-1 with TRBJ2-3; tentatively, D is TRBD2 (5 bases). The germline V gene encodes CDR1 MNHNS and CDR2 SASEGT. Between the trimmed V and J ends, which lost 2 bases and 4 bases, there was a span of 10 bases. The CDR3 sequence is 14 residues long. This chain's CDR3 is CASSERGIADTQYF. CDR3 nucleotides: TGTGCCAGCAGTGAAAGAGGGATTGCAGATACGCAGTATTTT.

This clonotype was seen many times. The genes are TRBV2 and TRBJ2-5; D is perhaps TRBD2 (6 bases). The V end was cut by 6 bases, the J end by 5 bases, with 13 bases between. The CDR3 sequence is 13 residues long. CDR1 SNHLY and CDR2 FYNNEI come from the germline V gene. CDR3 DNA: TGTGCCAGCAGCCGGGGACTTTCCGAGACCCAGTACTTC. Its protein is CASSRGLSETQYF. Together with reference TRBV2 and TRBJ2-5, the CDR3 gives the full variable domain: EPEVTQTPSHQVTQMGQEVILRCVPISNHLYFYWYRQILGQKVEFLVSFYNNEISEKSEIFDDQFSVERPDGSNFTLKIRSTKLEDSAMYFCASSRGLSETQYFGPGTRLLVL.

The rearrangement uses TRBV4-3 and TRBJ1-1, with D maybe TRBD1 (5 bases). This CDR3 is built from 15 residues. CDR1 and CDR2 (germline): LGHNA, YSLEER. The V gene lost 0 bases and the J gene lost 4 bases, with 12 bases spanning the gap. CDR3 DNA: TGCGCCAGCAGCCAAGATGGGGCGGGCGGCACTGAAGCTTTCTTT. As protein: CASSQDGAGGTEAFF.

The gene calls are TRBV5-5 and TRBJ2-1, with 8 bases fitting TRBD1. Germline CDR1 is SGHKS and CDR2 is YYEKEE (reference sequence). V shed 4 bases and J 8 bases; nucleotides not matched to a gene: 5. The CDR3 sequence is 13 residues long. As DNA, the CDR3 is TGTGCCAGCAGCCCCCCCAGGGGGCATGAGCAGTTCTTC. The encoded protein is CASSPPRGHEQFF. The variable domain in full, with the rest retrieved from reference TRBV5-5 and TRBJ2-1, is DAGVTQSPTHLIKTRGQQVTLRCSPISGHKSVSWYQQVLGQGPQFIFQYYEKEERGRGNFPDRFSARQFPNYSSELNVNALLLGDSALYLCASSPPRGHEQFFGPGTRLTVL.

The J gene is TRBJ2-2, the V gene TRBV24-1; D possibly corresponds to TRBD1 (5 bases). The length of the CDR3 is 14 residues. V lost 6 bases and J 3 bases, leaving 10 bases between the germline ends. Germline CDR1 reads KGHDR; CDR2 reads SFDVKD. This CDR3 is CATSPLQDTGELFF. In DNA form, the CDR3 reads TGTGCCACCAGTCCTCTACAGGACACCGGGGAGCTGTTTTTT.

The chain has TRBV7-2 and TRBJ1-2; D is possibly TRBD1 (6 bases). Trimming shortened V by 5 bases and J by 6 bases, and 19 bases separated the two germline ends. The germline gives CDR1 SGHTA, CDR2 FQGNSA. This CDR3 is built from 15 residues. In DNA, the CDR3 is TGTGCCAGCAGCCCATCCGGACAGACCTATGATGGCTACACCTTC. It codes for CASSPSGQTYDGYTF.

This chain uses TRBV20-1 with TRBJ1-2, with a weak D call TRBD1 (5 bases). The CDR3 is made up of 16 amino acids. Germline lookup yields CDR1 DFQATT and CDR2 SNEGSKA (reference sequence). V gave up 0 bases and J gave up 4 bases, with 18 bases separating them. The CDR3 DNA is TGCAGTGCTAGAGATGGCCACCAGGGTAATAGCTATGGCTACACCTTC. Translation: CSARDGHQGNSYGYTF.

This chain uses TRBV4-1 with TRBJ2-7; TRBD2 aligns across 10 bases. Trimming took 4 bases from V and 1 from J; bases not matched to a gene: 7. Germline assignment: CDR1 MGHRA and CDR2 YSYEKL. This CDR3 is 16 amino acids long. The DNA for the CDR3 is TGCGCCAGCAGCCGATCAATAGCGGGGGGTTCCTACGAGCAGTACTTC. As protein: CASSRSIAGGSYEQYF.

The chain carries TRBV4-3 and TRBJ2-1; 10 bases fit TRBD2. Germline loops: CDR1 LGHNA, CDR2 YSLEER. V trimming: 0 bases; J trimming: 5 bases; junction bases outside the gene matches: 10. This CDR3 has 18 amino acids. The CDR3 reads CASSQEGQRGGNNNEQFF. The DNA of the CDR3 is TGCGCCAGCAGCCAAGAGGGACAGCGGGGGGGTAATAACAATGAGCAGTTCTTC.

The chain has TRBV9 and TRBJ2-3, with a weak D call TRBD2 (5 bases). Germline V gene data show CDR1 as SGDLS and CDR2 as YYNGEE. The V end lost 3 bases, the J end lost 0 bases, and 8 bases lay between the germline ends. This CDR3 has 14 residues. This CDR3 is CASSARGSTDTQYF. For the CDR3, the DNA is TGTGCCAGCAGCGCCAGAGGGAGCACAGATACGCAGTATTTT. Full variable domain (outside the CDR3, taken from reference TRBV9 and TRBJ2-3): DSGVTQTPKHLITATGQRVTLRCSPRSGDLSVYWYQQSLDQGLQFLIQYYNGEERAKGNILERFSAQQFPDLHSELNLSSLELGDSALYFCASSARGSTDTQYFGPGTRLTVL.